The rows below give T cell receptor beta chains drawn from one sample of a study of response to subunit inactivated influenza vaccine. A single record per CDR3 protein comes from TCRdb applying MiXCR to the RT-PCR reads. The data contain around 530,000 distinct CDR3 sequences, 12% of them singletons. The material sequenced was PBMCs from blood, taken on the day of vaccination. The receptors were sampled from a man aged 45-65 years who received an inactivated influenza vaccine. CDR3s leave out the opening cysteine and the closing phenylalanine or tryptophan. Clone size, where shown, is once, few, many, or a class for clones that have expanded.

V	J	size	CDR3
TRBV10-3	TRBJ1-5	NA	AISESGYSNQPQH
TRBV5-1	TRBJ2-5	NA	ASSFRSLQETQY
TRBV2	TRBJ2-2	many	ASGFRDPNTGELF
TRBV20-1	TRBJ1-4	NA	SASGVGNEKLF
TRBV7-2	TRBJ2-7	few	ASSRPAVDYEQY
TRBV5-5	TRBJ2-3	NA	ASTLDSYPDTQY
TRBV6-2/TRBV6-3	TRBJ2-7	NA	ASSYAVSYEQY
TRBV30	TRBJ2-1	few	AWSVRPRGSYNEQF
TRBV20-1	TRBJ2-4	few	SARDRVAKNIQY
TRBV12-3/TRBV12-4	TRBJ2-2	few	ASSVIGGGELF